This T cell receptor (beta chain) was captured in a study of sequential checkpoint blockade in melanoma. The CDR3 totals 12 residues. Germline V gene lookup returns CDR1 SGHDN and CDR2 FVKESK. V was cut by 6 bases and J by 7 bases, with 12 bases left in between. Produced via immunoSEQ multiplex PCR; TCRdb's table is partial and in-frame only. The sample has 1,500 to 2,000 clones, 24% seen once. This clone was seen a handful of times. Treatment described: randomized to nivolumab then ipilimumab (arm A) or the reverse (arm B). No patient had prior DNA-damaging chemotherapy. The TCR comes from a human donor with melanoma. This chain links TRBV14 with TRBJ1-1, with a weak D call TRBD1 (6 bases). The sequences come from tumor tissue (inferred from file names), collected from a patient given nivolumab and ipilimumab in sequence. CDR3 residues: CASSRGQLEAFF. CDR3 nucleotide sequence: TGTGCCAGCAGTCGTGGACAGCTTGAAGCTTTCTTT.